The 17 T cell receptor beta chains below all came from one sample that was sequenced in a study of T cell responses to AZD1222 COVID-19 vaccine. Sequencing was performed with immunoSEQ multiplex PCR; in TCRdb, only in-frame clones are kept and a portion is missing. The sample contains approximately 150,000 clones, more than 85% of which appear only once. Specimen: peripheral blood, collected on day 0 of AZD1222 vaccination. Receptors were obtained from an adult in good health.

In DNA form, the CDR3 reads TGTGCCAGCAGTTACCAATCTGAAGCTTTCTTT. Translation gives CASSYQSEAFF. V and J are TRBV6-6 and TRBJ1-1; D is undetermined. Trimming pared 2 bases from V and 6 bases from J, leaving 4 bases between. The CDR3 contains 11 residues. Germline loops: CDR1 MNHNY, CDR2 SVGAGI (reference sequence).

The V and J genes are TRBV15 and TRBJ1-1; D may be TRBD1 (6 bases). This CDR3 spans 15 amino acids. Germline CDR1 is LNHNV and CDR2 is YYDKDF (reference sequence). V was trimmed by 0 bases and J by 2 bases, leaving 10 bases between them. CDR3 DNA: TGTGCCACCAGCAGAGATTACAGGGAAAACACTGAAGCTTTCTTT. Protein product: CATSRDYRENTEAFF.

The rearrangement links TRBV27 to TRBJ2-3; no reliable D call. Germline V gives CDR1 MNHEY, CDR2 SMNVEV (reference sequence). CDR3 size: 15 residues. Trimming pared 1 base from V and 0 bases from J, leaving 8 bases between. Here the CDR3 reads CASSLWAVSTDTQYF. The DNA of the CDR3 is TGTGCCAGCAGTTTATGGGCTGTTAGCACAGATACGCAGTATTTT.

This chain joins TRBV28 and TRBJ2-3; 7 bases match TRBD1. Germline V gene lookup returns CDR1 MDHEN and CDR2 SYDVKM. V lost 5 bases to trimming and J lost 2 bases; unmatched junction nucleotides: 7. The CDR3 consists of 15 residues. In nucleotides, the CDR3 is TGTGCCAGCAGTACCGGGACAGAATACACAGATACGCAGTATTTT. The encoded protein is CASSTGTEYTDTQYF.

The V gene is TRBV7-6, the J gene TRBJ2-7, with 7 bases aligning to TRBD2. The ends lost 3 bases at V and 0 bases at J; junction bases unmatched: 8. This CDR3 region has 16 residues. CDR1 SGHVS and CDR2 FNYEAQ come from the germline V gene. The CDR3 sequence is CASSLTPRGDSYEQYF. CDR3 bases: TGTGCCAGCAGCTTGACTCCTCGGGGGGACTCCTACGAGCAGTACTTC.

The CDR3 region is CASSPTEAYEQYF. The DNA of the CDR3 is TGTGCCAGCTCCCCGACAGAAGCCTACGAGCAGTACTTC. The chain recombines TRBV18 with TRBJ2-7, with a possible D match to TRBD1 (5 bases). CDR1 is KGHSH, CDR2 LQKENI, per germline. Trimming took off 6 bases at V and 2 bases at J, with 11 bases between the two ends. The CDR3 totals 13 residues.

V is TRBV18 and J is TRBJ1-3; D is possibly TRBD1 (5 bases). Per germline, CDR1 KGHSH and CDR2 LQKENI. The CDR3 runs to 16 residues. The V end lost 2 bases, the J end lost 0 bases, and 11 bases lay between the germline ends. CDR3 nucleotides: TGTGCCAGCTCACCAGGGGCGCCACTCTCTGGAAACACCATATATTTT. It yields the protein CASSPGAPLSGNTIYF.

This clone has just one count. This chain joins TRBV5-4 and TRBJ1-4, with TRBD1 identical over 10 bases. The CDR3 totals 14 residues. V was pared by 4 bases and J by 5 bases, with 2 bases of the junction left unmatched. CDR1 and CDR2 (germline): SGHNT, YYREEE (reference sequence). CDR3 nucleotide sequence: TGTGCCAGCAGCGTGGGACAGGGGAATGAAAAACTGTTTTTT. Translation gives CASSVGQGNEKLFF.

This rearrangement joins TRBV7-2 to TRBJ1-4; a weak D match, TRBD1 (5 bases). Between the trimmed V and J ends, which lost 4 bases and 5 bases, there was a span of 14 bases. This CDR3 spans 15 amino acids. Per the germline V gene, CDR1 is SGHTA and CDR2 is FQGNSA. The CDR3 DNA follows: TGTGCCAGCAGCTCCCCGGGGCAGGGAAATGAAAAACTGTTTTTT. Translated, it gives CASSSPGQGNEKLFF.

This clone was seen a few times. The CDR3 region has the DNA TGTGCCAGCAGCCCTCAGGGGGAGGGTTACTATGGCTACACCTTC. Residues: CASSPQGEGYYGYTF. The gene calls are TRBV5-4 and TRBJ1-2; TRBD1 agrees at 7 bases. The CDR3 runs 15 residues. The junction had 9 bases not matched to a gene; V was cut back by 4 bases and J by 3 bases. In germline, CDR1 is SGHNT, CDR2 YYREEE (reference sequence).

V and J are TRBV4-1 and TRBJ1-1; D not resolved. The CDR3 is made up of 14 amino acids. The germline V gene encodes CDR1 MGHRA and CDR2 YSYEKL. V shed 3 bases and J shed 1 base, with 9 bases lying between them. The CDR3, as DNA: TGCGCCAGCAGCCAGGCTACTTCGAACACTGAAGCTTTCTTT. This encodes CASSQATSNTEAFF.

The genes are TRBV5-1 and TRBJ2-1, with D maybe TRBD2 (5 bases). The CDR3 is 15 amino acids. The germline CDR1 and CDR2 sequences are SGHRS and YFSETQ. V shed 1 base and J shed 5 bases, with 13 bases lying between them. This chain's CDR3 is CASSLRASSDNEQFF. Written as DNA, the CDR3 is TGCGCCAGCAGCTTGAGGGCTAGCAGCGACAATGAGCAGTTCTTC.

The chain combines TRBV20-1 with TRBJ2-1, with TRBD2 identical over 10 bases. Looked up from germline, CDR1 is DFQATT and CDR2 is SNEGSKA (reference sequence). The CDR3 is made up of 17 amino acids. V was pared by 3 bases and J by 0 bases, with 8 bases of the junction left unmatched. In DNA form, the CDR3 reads TGCAGTGCTAGTAGTCTAGCGGGGGTCCCCTCCTACAATGAGCAGTTCTTC. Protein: CSASSLAGVPSYNEQFF.

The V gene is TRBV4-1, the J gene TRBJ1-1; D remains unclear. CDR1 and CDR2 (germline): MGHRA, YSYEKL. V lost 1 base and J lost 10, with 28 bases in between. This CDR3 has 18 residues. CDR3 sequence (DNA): TGCGCCAGCAGCCAAGTCTATCTCGGCCTCACACCCAAAGGCGTAGCTTTCTTT. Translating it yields CASSQVYLGLTPKGVAFF.

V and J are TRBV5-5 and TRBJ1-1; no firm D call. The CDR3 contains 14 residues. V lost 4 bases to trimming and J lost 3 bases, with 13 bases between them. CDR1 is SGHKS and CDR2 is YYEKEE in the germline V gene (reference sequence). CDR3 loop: CASSPSGVHTEAFF. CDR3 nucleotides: TGTGCCAGCAGCCCCAGTGGGGTACACACTGAAGCTTTCTTT.

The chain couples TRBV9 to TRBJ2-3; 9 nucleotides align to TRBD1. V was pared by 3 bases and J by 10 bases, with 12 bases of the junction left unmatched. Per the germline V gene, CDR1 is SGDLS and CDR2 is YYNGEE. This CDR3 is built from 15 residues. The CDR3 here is CASSETTGGDGAQYF. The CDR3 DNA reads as TGTGCCAGCAGCGAGACGACAGGGGGTGACGGCGCGCAGTATTTT.

CDR3 sequence (DNA): TGTGCCAGCAGTATCGCAGGTGGCACTGAAGCTTTCTTT. Its protein is CASSIAGGTEAFF. The rearrangement uses TRBV28 and TRBJ1-1; D is unresolved. From germline, CDR1 is MDHEN and CDR2 SYDVKM. This CDR3 is built from 13 residues. Trimming shortened V by 5 bases and J by 4 bases, and 11 bases separated the two germline ends.